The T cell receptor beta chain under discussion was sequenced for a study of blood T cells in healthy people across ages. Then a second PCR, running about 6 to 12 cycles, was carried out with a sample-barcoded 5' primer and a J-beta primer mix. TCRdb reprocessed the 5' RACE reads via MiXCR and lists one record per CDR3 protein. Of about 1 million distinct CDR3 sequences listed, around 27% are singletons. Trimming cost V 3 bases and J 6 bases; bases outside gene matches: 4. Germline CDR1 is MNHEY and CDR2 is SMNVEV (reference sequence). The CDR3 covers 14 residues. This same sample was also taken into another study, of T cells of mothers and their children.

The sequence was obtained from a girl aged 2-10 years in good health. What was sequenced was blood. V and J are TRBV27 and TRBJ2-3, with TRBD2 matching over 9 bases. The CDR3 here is CASSFGLARDTQYF. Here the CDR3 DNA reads TGTGCCAGCAGTTTCGGACTAGCGAGGGATACGCAGTATTTT.